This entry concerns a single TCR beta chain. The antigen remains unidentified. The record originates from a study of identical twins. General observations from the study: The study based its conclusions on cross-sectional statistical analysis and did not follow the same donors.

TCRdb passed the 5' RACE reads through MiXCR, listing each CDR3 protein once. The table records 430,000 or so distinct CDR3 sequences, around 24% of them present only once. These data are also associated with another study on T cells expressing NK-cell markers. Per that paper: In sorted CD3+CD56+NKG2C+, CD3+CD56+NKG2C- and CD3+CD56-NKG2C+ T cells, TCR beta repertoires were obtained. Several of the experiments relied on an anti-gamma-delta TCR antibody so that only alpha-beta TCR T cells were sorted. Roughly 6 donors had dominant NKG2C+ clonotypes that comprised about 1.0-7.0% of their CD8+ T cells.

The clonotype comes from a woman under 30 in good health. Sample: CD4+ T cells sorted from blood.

This CDR3 is CASSLGTGGPYEQYF. The CDR3 region has the DNA TGCGCCAGCAGCTTGGGGACGGGGGGGCCCTACGAGCAGTACTTC. V is TRBV5-1 and J is TRBJ2-7; 8 bases map to TRBD2. The CDR3 consists of 15 residues. The germline V gene has CDR1 SGHRS and CDR2 YFSETQ. Trimming cost V 0 bases and J 2 bases; bases outside gene matches: 4.